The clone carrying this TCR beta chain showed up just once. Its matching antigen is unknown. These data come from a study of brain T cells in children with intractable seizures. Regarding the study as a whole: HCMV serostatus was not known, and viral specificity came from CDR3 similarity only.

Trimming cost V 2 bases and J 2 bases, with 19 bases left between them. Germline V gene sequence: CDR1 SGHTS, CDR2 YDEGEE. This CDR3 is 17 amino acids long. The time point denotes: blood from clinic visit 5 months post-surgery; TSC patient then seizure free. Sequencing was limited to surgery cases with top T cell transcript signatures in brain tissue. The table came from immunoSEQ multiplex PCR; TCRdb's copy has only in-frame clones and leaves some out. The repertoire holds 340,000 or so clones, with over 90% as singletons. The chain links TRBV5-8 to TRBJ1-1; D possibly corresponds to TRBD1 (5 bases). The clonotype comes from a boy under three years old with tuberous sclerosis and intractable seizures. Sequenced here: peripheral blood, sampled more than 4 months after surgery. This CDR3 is CASSFTISAGPNTEAFF. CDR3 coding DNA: TGTGCCAGCAGCTTTACAATCTCAGCGGGGCCTAACACTGAAGCTTTCTTT. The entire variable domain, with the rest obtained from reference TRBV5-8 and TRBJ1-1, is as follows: EAGVTQSPTHLIKTRGQQATLRCSPISGHTSVYWYQQALGLGLQFLLWYDEGEERNRGNFPPRFSGRQFPNYSSELNVNALELEDSALYLCASSFTISAGPNTEAFFGQGTRLTVV.